The 31 T cell receptor beta chains reported below all come from one sample, sequenced in a study of cytomegalovirus exposure and HLA in healthy donors. The PCR ran on 60 Vbeta and 13 Jbeta primers. Method: immunoSEQ multiplex PCR; TCRdb's copy keeps in-frame clones and lacks some. The repertoire includes about 190,000 clones, roughly 80% of them detected once, and over 5.5% sits in the top ten. Sequences were obtained from PBMCs. All receptors come from a man aged 40-49 years in good health and CMV-seropositive.

The gene calls are TRBV5-1 and TRBJ2-5; TRBD2 matches 9 bases. After removal of 3 bases from V and 2 bases from J, the junction contained 2 bases not matched to a gene. The CDR3 length is 14 residues. Germline CDR1 and CDR2: SGHRS and YFSETQ. This CDR3 reads CASSYTSGQETQYF. CDR3 bases: TGCGCCAGCAGCTACACTAGCGGGCAAGAGACCCAGTACTTC.

This clone was observed a handful of times. The chain carries TRBV5-4 and TRBJ2-5; D is unresolved. The germline CDR1 and CDR2 sequences are SGHNT and YYREEE (reference sequence). This CDR3 comprises 14 residues. The V and J ends lost 2 bases and 3 bases respectively, with 11 bases between them. CDR3 loop: CASSFGGREETQYF. DNA for the CDR3: TGTGCCAGCAGCTTCGGCGGCAGAGAAGAGACCCAGTACTTC.

This chain joins TRBV7-9 and TRBJ1-2; tentatively, D is TRBD1 (6 bases). Looked up from germline, CDR1 is SEHNR and CDR2 is FQNEAQ (reference sequence). The V and J ends lost 1 base and 6 bases respectively, with 12 bases between them. CDR3 length equals 14 residues. The CDR3 loop is CASSLGGGRHGYTF. CDR3 nucleotide sequence: TGTGCCAGCAGCTTAGGAGGGGGTAGGCATGGCTACACCTTC.

The V and J genes are TRBV4-1 and TRBJ1-2, with a weak D call TRBD1 (6 bases). Per germline, CDR1 MGHRA and CDR2 YSYEKL. The V gene lost 1 base and the J gene lost 5 bases, with 11 bases spanning the gap. CDR3 length: 14 amino acids. The CDR3 sequence is CASSQVAGDYGYTF. In DNA form, the CDR3 reads TGCGCCAGCAGCCAAGTGGCAGGGGATTATGGCTACACCTTC.

The count of this clone is one. V gene TRBV5-4 combines with J gene TRBJ2-1, with D perhaps matching TRBD1 (5 bases). CDR3 length: 15 residues. Per the germline V gene, CDR1 is SGHNT and CDR2 is YYREEE (reference sequence). Trimming stripped 3 bases from V and 10 bases from J, with 20 bases between. For the CDR3, the DNA is TGTGCCAGCAGCTCCGATGACAGAACTGTATCCGAGCAGTTCTTC. It encodes CASSSDDRTVSEQFF.

V and J are TRBV6-6 and TRBJ1-5, with TRBD1 matching 8 bases. In germline, CDR1 is MNHNY, CDR2 SVGAGI (reference sequence). Trimming cost V 4 bases and J 6 bases; bases outside gene matches: 5. The CDR3 has 14 residues. This chain's CDR3 is CASSSQGAGQPQHF. Here the CDR3 DNA reads TGTGCCAGCAGTTCTCAGGGGGCAGGTCAGCCCCAGCATTTT.

This clone has only one observation. This sequence joins TRBV5-6 and TRBJ1-5; perhaps TRBD1 as D (6 bases). The CDR3 covers 16 residues. Trimming pared 2 bases from V and 4 bases from J, leaving 16 bases between. Germline V gene data show CDR1 as SGHDT and CDR2 as YYEEEE. CDR3 amino acids: CASSFSQDSYNQPQHF. The CDR3 DNA is TGTGCCAGCAGCTTTTCACAGGACAGTTATAATCAGCCCCAGCATTTT.

CDR3 residues: CASSPKTGYGYTF. The DNA for the CDR3 is TGTGCCAGCTCACCAAAGACAGGCTATGGCTACACCTTC. The chain is built from TRBV18 and TRBJ1-2, with TRBD1 as a possible D gene (6 bases). This CDR3 has 13 residues. Germline V lookup: CDR1 KGHSH, CDR2 LQKENI. V gave up 2 bases and J gave up 4 bases, with 8 bases separating them.

The V call is TRBV5-6, the J call TRBJ1-6, with D unresolved. Germline CDR1 SGHDT, CDR2 YYEEEE. The CDR3 contains 15 residues. V was shortened by 4 bases and J by 8 bases, with 16 bases between the two germline ends. CDR3 loop: CASSQRGGLDSPLHF. The CDR3, as DNA: TGTGCCAGCAGCCAACGTGGAGGCCTGGATTCACCCCTCCACTTT.

This chain links TRBV30 with TRBJ1-1; 9 nucleotides line up with TRBD1. V gave up 2 bases and J gave up 3 bases; unmatched junction bases: 4. CDR1 GTSNPN and CDR2 SVGIG come from the germline V gene (reference sequence). The CDR3 sequence is 14 residues long. The CDR3 spells CAWSPQGAHTEAFF. The CDR3 nucleotides read TGTGCCTGGAGTCCACAGGGGGCCCACACTGAAGCTTTCTTT. The complete variable domain, with remaining parts taken from reference TRBV30 and TRBJ1-1, reads SQTIHQWPATLVQPVGSPLSLECTVEGTSNPNLYWYRQAAGRGLQLLFYSVGIGQISSEVPQNLSASRPQDRQFILSSKKLLLSDSGFYLCAWSPQGAHTEAFFGQGTRLTVV.

This clone appeared a few times. The rearrangement joins TRBV5-1 to TRBJ2-2; the match to TRBD1 covers 10 bases. The trim removed 2 bases at V and 4 bases at J, leaving 2 bases unmatched. The CDR3 loop spans 15 amino acids. The V gene's germline CDR1 is SGHRS and CDR2 YFSETQ. The DNA for the CDR3 is TGCGCCAGCAGCTTACGGACAGGGGGCACCGGGGAGCTGTTTTTT. Residues: CASSLRTGGTGELFF.

This clone came up once. This same CDR3 is encoded by further DNA sequences in the sample. This chain links TRBV5-1 with TRBJ2-1; 13 bases fit TRBD2. The CDR3 covers 15 residues. Per germline, CDR1 SGHRS and CDR2 YFSETQ. Trimming removed 3 bases from V and 4 bases from J; junction bases left unmatched: 1. CDR3 region: CASSSTSGGYNEQFF. CDR3 DNA sequence: TGCGCCAGCAGCTCGACTAGCGGGGGGTACAATGAGCAGTTCTTC.

The chain links TRBV2 to TRBJ2-3; 12 bases fit TRBD2. The germline CDR1 and CDR2 sequences are SNHLY and FYNNEI. This CDR3 spans 16 amino acids. The V gene end was trimmed by 7 bases and the J gene end by 3 bases; junction bases not matched to a gene: 8. CDR3 sequence reads: CASTTSGGFGTDTQYF. DNA for the CDR3: TGTGCCAGCACCACTAGCGGGGGGTTTGGAACAGATACGCAGTATTTT.

The chain links TRBV30 to TRBJ1-5; no reliable D call. Germline V lookup: CDR1 GTSNPN, CDR2 SVGIG (reference sequence). Trimming cost V 1 base and J 10 bases, with 17 bases left between them. The CDR3 covers 14 residues. The CDR3 DNA is TGTGCCTGGAGTGGGCCCCTCTCTCCATCACCCCAGCATTTT. Protein product: CAWSGPLSPSPQHF.

About this clone: The identical CDR3 is also encoded by other nucleotide sequences in the sample. This sequence joins TRBV29-1 and TRBJ2-5, with a tentative D call TRBD1 (7 bases). The V end was cut by 3 bases, the J end by 5 bases, with 10 bases between. Per germline, CDR1 SQVTM and CDR2 ANQGSEA. CDR3 length: 12 amino acids. CDR3 in DNA: TGCAGCGTTGAGGCAGGGGGGGAGACCCAGTACTTC. Translated, it gives CSVEAGGETQYF.

V is TRBV5-1 and J is TRBJ2-7, with 10 bases identical to TRBD1. Germline V gene lookup returns CDR1 SGHRS and CDR2 YFSETQ. Trimming at V came to 0 bases and at J to 6 bases, leaving 9 bases not matched to a gene. The CDR3 is 16 residues long. As DNA, the CDR3 is TGCGCCAGCAGCTTGGGGGCGGGGACAGGGGTCGGCGAGCAGTACTTC. Encoded protein: CASSLGAGTGVGEQYF.

The V and J genes are TRBV25-1 and TRBJ2-3, with 11 positions matching TRBD2. V was clipped by 4 bases and J by 2 bases; unmatched bases: 2. This CDR3 is 15 amino acids long. CDR1 and CDR2 (germline): MGHDK, SYGVNS. CDR3 amino acids: CASSASGGHTDTQYF. Written as DNA, the CDR3 is TGTGCCAGCAGTGCTAGCGGGGGGCACACAGATACGCAGTATTTT. The variable domain in full, with the rest retrieved from reference TRBV25-1 and TRBJ2-3, is EADIYQTPRYLVIGTGKKITLECSQTMGHDKMYWYQQDPGMELHLIHYSYGVNSTEKGDLSSESTVSRIRTEHFPLTLESARPSHTSQYLCASSASGGHTDTQYFGPGTRLTVL.

This chain links TRBV28 with TRBJ2-5; D possibly corresponds to TRBD1 (5 bases). The germline CDR1 and CDR2 sequences are MDHEN and SYDVKM. The germline V and J ends were trimmed by 2 bases and 5 bases, with 15 bases remaining between them. The CDR3 covers 15 residues. This CDR3 is CASSLRSPPGETQYF. Here the CDR3 DNA reads TGTGCCAGCAGTTTACGTAGTCCTCCAGGGGAGACCCAGTACTTC.

This rearrangement joins TRBV5-6 to TRBJ2-7; 10 bases fit TRBD2. Germline V gene data show CDR1 as SGHDT and CDR2 as YYEEEE. The V gene end was trimmed by 4 bases and the J gene end by 4 bases; junction bases not matched to a gene: 5. This CDR3 comprises 14 residues. CDR3 region: CASSHSGGQYEQYF. CDR3 coding DNA: TGTGCCAGCAGCCATAGCGGGGGGCAATACGAGCAGTACTTC.

This clone showed up just once. The rearrangement uses TRBV7-2 and TRBJ2-3; no clear D. Trimming pared 4 bases from V and 4 bases from J, leaving 6 bases between. The CDR3 length is 12 residues. Per the germline V gene, CDR1 is SGHTA and CDR2 is FQGNSA. CDR3: CASSYYSDTQYF. In DNA form, the CDR3 reads TGTGCCAGCAGCTACTACTCAGATACGCAGTATTTT.

The chain couples TRBV7-2 to TRBJ2-7; 8 bases map to TRBD1. The CDR3 is 14 residues long. The germline V gene has CDR1 SGHTA and CDR2 FQGNSA. After removal of 6 bases from V and 5 bases from J, the junction contained 9 bases not matched to a gene. Here the CDR3 reads CASSYDRGVDEQYF. In nucleotides, the CDR3 is TGTGCCAGCAGTTATGACAGGGGAGTCGACGAGCAGTACTTC.

V is TRBV5-1 and J is TRBJ2-5, with 11 bases matching TRBD2. The junction had 15 bases not matched to a gene; V was cut back by 1 base and J by 4 bases. CDR1 SGHRS and CDR2 YFSETQ come from the germline V gene. The CDR3 is 19 residues long. The CDR3 is CASSLKIAGGPSFAETQYF. The CDR3 DNA follows: TGCGCCAGCAGCTTGAAGATAGCGGGGGGGCCGTCGTTCGCAGAGACCCAGTACTTC.

This CDR3 is CASSLPGFNTEAFF. The CDR3 coding sequence is TGTGCCAGCAGCCTCCCGGGATTTAACACTGAAGCTTTCTTT. This chain links TRBV7-9 with TRBJ1-1; D gene ambiguous. The CDR3 consists of 14 residues. Per germline, CDR1 SEHNR and CDR2 FQNEAQ (reference sequence). V was cut by 5 bases and J by 2 bases, with 12 bases left in between.

This clone has more than one count but fewer than ten. The V gene is TRBV9, the J gene TRBJ2-2; 11 bases fit TRBD2. The germline V gene encodes CDR1 SGDLS and CDR2 YYNGEE. V lost 2 bases, J lost 3 bases, and 3 bases stayed unmatched. This CDR3 spans 16 amino acids. For the CDR3, the DNA is TGTGCCAGCAGCGTCACGACTAGCGGGGACACCGGGGAGCTGTTTTTT. Translating gives CASSVTTSGDTGELFF.

The J gene is TRBJ2-7, the V gene TRBV19, with 12 bases aligning to TRBD1. Losses at the gene ends were 6 bases for V and 6 bases for J; bases not matched to a gene: 9. Looked up from germline, CDR1 is LNHDA and CDR2 is SQIVND (reference sequence). This CDR3 is 15 amino acids long. Written as DNA, the CDR3 is TGTGCCAGTAGCTTGGGGGACAGGGGGCTCGGCGAGCAGTACTTC. It specifies CASSLGDRGLGEQYF.

The chain joins TRBV5-1 to TRBJ1-3; D gene ambiguous. CDR1 SGHRS and CDR2 YFSETQ come from the germline V gene. This CDR3 is 15 amino acids long. The V end lost 4 bases, the J end lost 0 bases, and 11 bases lay between the germline ends. CDR3: CASSPSGNSGNTIYF. CDR3 nucleotide sequence: TGCGCCAGCAGCCCGTCCGGGAACTCTGGAAACACCATATATTTT.

The rearrangement joins TRBV10-2 to TRBJ2-7, with 11 bases identical to TRBD2. This CDR3 contains 15 residues. V gave up 6 bases and J gave up 3 bases; unmatched junction bases: 7. Germline V gene lookup returns CDR1 WSHSY and CDR2 SAAADI. CDR3 DNA: TGCGCCAGCAGCGACGGGACTAGCGGTATCTACGAGCAGTACTTC. This sequence encodes CASSDGTSGIYEQYF.

The DNA for the CDR3 is TGTGCCAGCAGCCCAACAGGGGCTGAAAACATTCAGTACTTC. Its protein is CASSPTGAENIQYF. The chain is built from TRBV9 and TRBJ2-4; 7 positions agree with TRBD1. The CDR3 is 14 residues long. V was pared by 4 bases and J by 5 bases, with 6 bases of the junction left unmatched. Per germline, CDR1 SGDLS and CDR2 YYNGEE.

The V call is TRBV9, the J call TRBJ2-5; 9 positions match TRBD2. Losses at the gene ends were 0 bases for V and 4 bases for J; bases not matched to a gene: 10. From germline, CDR1 is SGDLS and CDR2 YYNGEE. The CDR3 extends over 17 amino acids. In DNA, the CDR3 is TGTGCCAGCAGCGTAGATCCGGCGGGGGGGCCACGAGAGACCCAGTACTTC. Protein: CASSVDPAGGPRETQYF.

This rearrangement joins TRBV9 to TRBJ1-4; no firm D call. Trimming cost V 0 bases and J 8 bases, with 14 bases left between them. CDR1 SGDLS and CDR2 YYNGEE come from the germline V gene. CDR3 length: 15 residues. CDR3 sequence: CASSVVSGAGEKLFF. CDR3 bases: TGTGCCAGCAGCGTAGTCTCGGGCGCGGGGGAAAAACTGTTTTTT.

This sequence joins TRBV5-4 and TRBJ2-3; 8 positions match TRBD2. Unmatched junction bases numbered 8, after V lost 5 bases and J lost 0 bases. Germline V CDR1 and CDR2: SGHNT, YYREEE (reference sequence). The CDR3 spans 16 residues. Written as DNA, the CDR3 is TGTGCCAGCAGACGCGAAGTAGCGGGGAGCACAGATACGCAGTATTTT. It encodes CASRREVAGSTDTQYF. Together with reference TRBV5-4 and TRBJ2-3, the CDR3 gives the full variable domain: ETGVTQSPTHLIKTRGQQVTLRCSSQSGHNTVSWYQQALGQGPQFIFQYYREEENGRGNFPPRFSGLQFPNYSSELNVNALELDDSALYLCASRREVAGSTDTQYFGPGTRLTVL.